One TCR beta chain is described in this entry. Antigen specificity is unknown. These data are taken from a study of CD8 T cells in Susac syndrome. Broader study findings: A relatively small number of individuals underwent TCR sequencing and HLA analysis.

The germline V gene has CDR1 DFQATT and CDR2 SNEGSKA (reference sequence). The CDR3 has 14 residues. Trimming cost V 2 bases and J 0 bases, with 8 bases left between them. Random-hexamer reverse transcription was applied to about 0.45 to 1 ug RNA. TCRdb analysed the immunoSEQ multiplex PCR reads with MiXCR anew, one entry per CDR3 protein. The top ten clones hold roughly 0.33% of a sample with more than 95,000 distinct CDR3 sequences, approximately 95% of them seen once. Sequencing of TCR beta was performed on blood CD8+ T cells and on blood CD4+ T cells. V and J are TRBV20-1 and TRBJ2-1; no firm D call. Sequenced: CD8+ T cells from PBMCs. The sequence came from a human donor with multiple sclerosis. This CDR3 reads CSARSADSYNEQFF. The CDR3 bases are TGCAGTGCTAGATCGGCAGACTCCTACAATGAGCAGTTCTTC.